These 23 T cell receptor beta chains originate from one sample sequenced in a study of shared clonotypes between healthy human individuals (dated by TCRdb to the early 2020s). Libraries were prepared through the immunoSEQ multiplex PCR assay. Entries here come from immuneACCESS through TCRdb and include only in-frame sequences with V and J called. Some clones fail to appear in such tables; in the studies checked, an unresolved V gene covers under half of the shortfall, and the cause of the remainder is unknown. The table for this sample lists around 2.1 million clones; 85% to 95% of them were counted only once. The top ten clonotypes cover 1.5% to 2% of the sample. CD8 naive samples were obtained by positive selection for CCR7 among CD45RO-negative cells, yielding a CD45RA+CCR7+ population from which TemRA cells were excluded. The sample comprised naive CD8+ T cells from PBMCs. The sample's cell subset or site label is to be understood as: CD45RA+CCR7+. All receptors derive from a man aged 18-30 years in good health. Some clones in this sample may be carry-over from other donors' samples.

This sequence joins TRBV7-2 and TRBJ1-1, with 7 nucleotides matching TRBD1. J lost 2 bases, V lost 1 base, and 7 bases had no gene match. CDR1 is SGHTA and CDR2 is FQGNSA in the germline V gene. The CDR3 length is 16 residues. CDR3 sequence reads: CASSLGQGYLNTEAFF. For the CDR3, the DNA is TGTGCCAGCAGCTTAGGACAGGGCTATCTAAACACTGAAGCTTTCTTT.

On this clone itself: At the DNA level, this CDR3 is encoded by other sequences in the same sample as well. The chain links TRBV28 to TRBJ2-7; 12 nucleotides line up with TRBD2. Per the germline V gene, CDR1 is MDHEN and CDR2 is SYDVKM. The CDR3 covers 14 residues. V shed 3 bases and J 3 bases; nucleotides not matched to a gene: 0. This CDR3 reads CASSLTSGSYEQYF. CDR3 DNA: TGTGCCAGCAGTTTGACTAGCGGGAGCTACGAGCAGTACTTC.

V usage is TRBV7-9 and J usage is TRBJ2-2; the match to TRBD2 covers 15 bases. This CDR3 is 17 amino acids long. With 6 bases clipped from V and 6 bases from J, the junction kept 8 bases outside the gene matches. The V gene's germline CDR1 is SEHNR and CDR2 FQNEAQ (reference sequence). DNA for the CDR3: TGTGCCAGCAGTCACCTTGGACTAGCGGGAGGGCCCGGGGAGCTGTTTTTT. Its protein product is CASSHLGLAGGPGELFF.

The rearrangement links TRBV19 to TRBJ2-7; a weak D match, TRBD2 (5 bases). With 3 bases removed from V and 2 bases from J, the gap between germline ends came to 11 bases. The CDR3 contains 14 residues. Germline values: CDR1 LNHDA, CDR2 SQIVND (reference sequence). This CDR3 is CASSIALATYEQYF. In DNA form, the CDR3 reads TGTGCCAGTAGTATCGCGCTAGCTACCTACGAGCAGTACTTC. Full variable domain (missing parts from reference TRBV19 and TRBJ2-7): DGGITQSPKYLFRKEGQNVTLSCEQNLNHDAMYWYRQDPGQGLRLIYYSQIVNDFQKGDIAEGYSVSREKKESFPLTVTSAQKNPTAFYLCASSIALATYEQYFGPGTRLTVT.

The CDR3 coding sequence is TGTGCCAGCAGCTCTAGCCGGAATGAGCAGTTCTTC. Protein sequence: CASSSSRNEQFF. This chain joins TRBV7-9 and TRBJ2-1; the D gene is possibly TRBD2 (5 bases). The germline CDR1 and CDR2 sequences are SEHNR and FQNEAQ (reference sequence). This CDR3 has 12 amino acids. Deletions cut 4 bases from V and 7 bases from J, with 8 bases between.

This clone showed up just once. The gene calls are TRBV27 and TRBJ2-1; 7 nucleotides match TRBD1. The V gene's germline CDR1 is MNHEY and CDR2 SMNVEV (reference sequence). With V trimmed by 2 bases and J by 1 base, 5 bases remained unmatched. CDR3 size: 16 residues. The CDR3 DNA sequence: TGTGCCAGCAGTTTACAGGGGGATTTTTCCTACAATGAGCAGTTCTTC. This codes for CASSLQGDFSYNEQFF.

The chain recombines TRBV15 with TRBJ2-1; no definite D call. V was trimmed by 0 bases and J by 5 bases, leaving 14 bases between them. Germline V gene data show CDR1 as LNHNV and CDR2 as YYDKDF (reference sequence). This CDR3 region has 16 residues. CDR3 sequence reads: CATSRDYGGTNNEQFF. In DNA, the CDR3 is TGTGCCACCAGCAGAGATTATGGCGGTACAAACAATGAGCAGTTCTTC.

With respect to this clone: The same CDR3 arises from other DNA sequences in this sample as well. The chain employs TRBV9 and TRBJ2-3; 8 bases match TRBD2. The CDR3 is made up of 15 amino acids. CDR1 is SGDLS and CDR2 is YYNGEE in the germline V gene. The junction had 5 bases not matched to a gene; V was cut back by 0 bases and J by 5 bases. In nucleotides, the CDR3 is TGTGCCAGCAGCGTAGGAGGTCTAGCGGGAGATACGCAGTATTTT. Its translation: CASSVGGLAGDTQYF.

A few counts support this clone. The chain is built from TRBV27 and TRBJ1-5; no definite D call. Trimming took off 7 bases at V and 0 bases at J, with 7 bases between the two ends. This CDR3 region has 13 residues. Germline assignment: CDR1 MNHEY and CDR2 SMNVEV (reference sequence). The CDR3 reads CASMSSSNQPQHF. In DNA form, the CDR3 reads TGTGCCAGCATGAGTTCTAGCAATCAGCCCCAGCATTTT.

This chain links TRBV27 with TRBJ2-5; possibly TRBD1 for D (5 bases). The germline CDR1 and CDR2 sequences are MNHEY and SMNVEV (reference sequence). The CDR3 spans 16 residues. The V end lost 7 bases, the J end lost 0 bases, and 18 bases lay between the germline ends. CDR3 sequence (DNA): TGTGCCAGCAAGGGTCGGACAACCAGGTACCAAGAGACCCAGTACTTC. Encoded protein: CASKGRTTRYQETQYF.

This chain connects TRBV28 to TRBJ2-1, with D possibly being TRBD2 (6 bases). The length of the CDR3 is 17 residues. Trimming shortened V by 3 bases and J by 4 bases, and 19 bases separated the two germline ends. Germline CDR1 MDHEN, CDR2 SYDVKM. DNA for the CDR3: TGTGCCAGCAGTTTCGAACATAGGGGCGGGAAATACAATGAGCAGTTCTTC. Residues: CASSFEHRGGKYNEQFF. Using reference TRBV28 and TRBJ2-1 for the parts outside the CDR3, the full variable domain is DVKVTQSSRYLVKRTGEKVFLECVQDMDHENMFWYRQDPGLGLRLIYFSYDVKMKEKGDIPEGYSVSREKKERFSLILESASTNQTSMYLCASSFEHRGGKYNEQFFGPGTRLTVL.

This chain connects TRBV6-4 to TRBJ2-1, with TRBD2 matching 10 bases. CDR1 is MRHNA and CDR2 is SNTAGT in the germline V gene. This CDR3 comprises 15 residues. The trim removed 5 bases at V and 4 bases at J, leaving 5 bases unmatched. Written as DNA, the CDR3 is TGTGCCAGCAGTCGACGACTAGCGGGTTACAATGAGCAGTTCTTC. The encoded protein is CASSRRLAGYNEQFF.

This rearrangement joins TRBV4-1 to TRBJ1-1; D is undetermined. V gave up 4 bases and J gave up 3 bases, with 12 bases separating them. Germline CDR1 and CDR2: MGHRA and YSYEKL. The CDR3 has 14 residues. The CDR3 region is CASSPHFTDTEAFF. The CDR3 region has the DNA TGCGCCAGCAGCCCGCACTTTACAGACACTGAAGCTTTCTTT.

The chain uses TRBV18 and TRBJ1-4, with D possibly being TRBD1 (6 bases). Germline V gene lookup returns CDR1 KGHSH and CDR2 LQKENI. V shed 2 bases and J shed 7 bases, with 14 bases lying between them. This CDR3 is 15 amino acids long. CDR3: CASSPRAGVSEKLFF. CDR3 nucleotide sequence: TGTGCCAGCTCACCAAGGGCAGGGGTGTCTGAAAAACTGTTTTTT.

The V and J genes are TRBV5-4 and TRBJ2-7; D possibly corresponds to TRBD1 (5 bases). Germline V gives CDR1 SGHNT, CDR2 YYREEE (reference sequence). The length of the CDR3 is 13 residues. Trimming took 0 bases from V and 4 from J, leaving 8 bases between them. Here the CDR3 reads CASSLERGYEQYF. The DNA of the CDR3 is TGTGCCAGCAGCTTGGAAAGGGGTTACGAGCAGTACTTC.

With respect to this clone: A junction boundary mismatches the germline segment, possibly from a read error. J is TRBJ1-2 and V is TRBV29-1; 7 bases map to TRBD1. The CDR3 spans 13 residues. Germline values: CDR1 SQVTM, CDR2 ANQGSEA. The chain's CDR3 is CSAEDGQAPGDTF. Written as DNA, the CDR3 is TGCAGCGCCGAGGATGGACAGGCCCCTGGCGACACCTTC.

This clone occurred once. V usage is TRBV7-2 and J usage is TRBJ2-7; tentatively, D is TRBD1 or TRBD2 (5 bases each). The CDR3 covers 15 residues. CDR1 and CDR2 (germline): SGHTA, FQGNSA. V lost 3 bases and J lost 2, with 14 bases in between. This chain's CDR3 is CASSFSTGAAYEQYF. Here the CDR3 DNA reads TGTGCCAGCAGCTTTTCAACCGGGGCCGCCTACGAGCAGTACTTC.

The CDR3 protein is CASSWGHRVSYNEQFF. In DNA, the CDR3 is TGTGCCAGCAGCTGGGGGCACAGGGTATCCTACAATGAGCAGTTCTTC. The rearrangement links TRBV7-2 to TRBJ2-1, with D perhaps TRBD1 (6 bases). V lost 4 bases, J lost 1 base, and 14 bases lay in between. The length of the CDR3 is 16 residues. Germline CDR1 and CDR2: SGHTA and FQGNSA.

This clone was seen more than once but under ten times. The J gene is TRBJ1-3, the V gene TRBV7-9, with D maybe TRBD1 (5 bases). From germline, CDR1 is SEHNR and CDR2 FQNEAQ (reference sequence). The CDR3 sequence is 15 residues long. V was clipped by 5 bases and J by 3 bases, with 14 bases between them. CDR3 region: CASSPGLGDGNTIYF. The CDR3 region has the DNA TGTGCCAGCAGCCCGGGTTTGGGGGATGGAAACACCATATATTTT.

CDR3: CASSQVVTGGPYNEQFF. The CDR3 nucleotides read TGCGCCAGCAGCCAAGTGGTTACGGGAGGGCCCTACAATGAGCAGTTCTTC. This sequence joins TRBV4-1 and TRBJ2-1; TRBD2 agrees at 8 bases. This CDR3 region has 17 residues. Trimming took 1 base from V and 2 from J; bases not matched to a gene: 7. Germline V gives CDR1 MGHRA, CDR2 YSYEKL.

Comment on this clone: The same CDR3 also results from other DNA sequences found in this sample. The rearrangement joins TRBV27 to TRBJ1-5, with TRBD1 matching over 9 bases. Unmatched junction bases numbered 6, after V lost 6 bases and J lost 6 bases. CDR1 is MNHEY and CDR2 is SMNVEV in the germline V gene (reference sequence). The CDR3 length is 14 residues. The CDR3 loop is CASSFTGGGQPQHF. CDR3 nucleotides: TGTGCCAGCAGCTTTACAGGGGGCGGTCAGCCCCAGCATTTT.

Turning to this clone: Within the sample, other DNA sequences also encode this same CDR3. V and J are TRBV5-6 and TRBJ1-5; no clear D. The CDR3 length is 12 residues. Germline values: CDR1 SGHDT, CDR2 YYEEEE. The V and J ends lost 2 bases and 2 bases respectively, with 2 bases between them. The CDR3 DNA sequence: TGTGCCAGCAGCTTTGGCAATCAGCCCCAGCATTTT. Its translation is CASSFGNQPQHF.

J is TRBJ2-7 and V is TRBV28, with D tentatively TRBD1 (6 bases). V lost 6 bases and J 3 bases, leaving 15 bases between the germline ends. The CDR3 extends over 14 amino acids. Per germline, CDR1 MDHEN and CDR2 SYDVKM. This CDR3 reads CASREQGLGYEQYF. CDR3 bases: TGTGCCAGCAGGGAACAGGGTTTGGGCTACGAGCAGTACTTC.